This TCR beta chain was identified in a study of T cells in Graves' hyperthyroidism and ophthalmopathy. The CDR3 totals 15 residues. The V gene lost 4 bases and the J gene lost 0 bases, with 9 bases spanning the gap. Germline CDR1 LNHDA, CDR2 SQIVND (reference sequence). The diagnoses drew upon clinical symptoms, serum thyroxine and TRAb, thyroid ultrasound and orbital computed tomography. Using RNA transcripts as the source, TCR beta CDR3 regions were amplified. With the HTBI primer set, the TCR CDR3 went through a first round of RT-PCR. MiXCR, run by TCRdb on the multiplex PCR reads, gives a single entry per CDR3 protein. The sample carries fewer than 800,000 distinct CDR3 sequences, about 17% recorded once.

This sequence joins TRBV19 and TRBJ2-2; D is undetermined. The specimen sequenced was blood. The receptor comes from a man aged 18 to 30 with Graves' hyperthyroidism. This CDR3 reads CASSTYVPNTGELFF. The CDR3 region has the DNA TGTGCCAGTAGTACCTATGTACCGAACACCGGGGAGCTGTTTTTT.